This T cell receptor (beta chain) originates from a study of cytomegalovirus exposure and HLA in healthy donors. Study-wide findings and caveats: Specificity for CMV antigens was confirmed in vitro for three of the CMV-associated chains.

Amplification used 60 Vbeta primers and 13 Jbeta primers. Libraries were prepared by immunoSEQ multiplex PCR; TCRdb keeps only in-frame clonotypes and omits some of them. This sample has approximately 100,000 clones, with roughly 63% found just once. V gave up 10 bases and J gave up 2 bases; unmatched junction bases: 10. CDR1 is SNHLY and CDR2 is FYNNEI in the germline V gene. The CDR3 consists of 14 residues. Regarding this clone: Its antigen remains unknown.

The sequencing sample was made of PBMCs. This TCR was sampled from a woman aged 70-85 years in good health and CMV-seropositive. The chain is built from TRBV2 and TRBJ1-1; 7 positions match TRBD1. CDR3: CATQRTGLNTEAFF. In DNA form, the CDR3 reads TGTGCCACTCAGAGGACAGGCTTAAACACTGAAGCTTTCTTT. The variable domain in full, completed from reference TRBV2 and TRBJ1-1, reads EPEVTQTPSHQVTQMGQEVILRCVPISNHLYFYWYRQILGQKVEFLVSFYNNEISEKSEIFDDQFSVERPDGSNFTLKIRSTKLEDSAMYFCATQRTGLNTEAFFGQGTRLTVV.